Ten or more counts support the clone carrying this T cell receptor (beta chain). Antigen: not known. The data were taken from a study of glioma-infiltrating T cells. Germline loops: CDR1 SGHTA, CDR2 FQGNSA. CDR3 length equals 14 residues. V lost 5 bases, J lost 5 bases, and 6 bases stayed unmatched. Amplification of TCR alpha and beta CDR3 regions from RNA used iRepertoire nested multiplex PCR. One-step reverse transcription and amplification started from approximately 100-400 ng of tissue mRNA or PBMC total RNA. TCRdb reprocessed the multiplex PCR reads with MiXCR, giving one entry per CDR3 protein. The data contain under 200,000 distinct CDR3 sequences, approximately 30% of them singletons. Study-wide results and limits: CDR3 overlap between tissue and blood was very small. Gliomas, especially low-grade, showed above-expected tissue-blood divergence; non-neoplastic patients showed below.

The chain is built from TRBV7-2 and TRBJ1-2, with 9 bases fitting TRBD1. Sequenced sample: glioma tissue, nonneoplastic brain tissue, or PBMCs (not recorded which). The source is a human donor with low-grade glioma or glioblastoma, undergoing nonglioma brain surgery, or in good health (not recorded which). The CDR3 sequence: CASSTGTGMYGYTF. CDR3 bases: TGTGCCAGCAGCACCGGGACAGGGATGTATGGCTACACCTTC.